This TCR beta chain derives from a study of post-analysis software for immune sequencing data. Tagging with unique molecular identifiers was a feature of the TCR beta cDNA libraries. MiXCR, run by TCRdb on the PCR reads, gives a single entry per CDR3 protein. The table lists 740,000 or so distinct CDR3 sequences, roughly 50% of them singletons. On this clonotype: Its target is not known.

CDR1 is ENHRY, CDR2 SYGVKD, per germline. The V gene lost 3 bases and the J gene lost 6 bases, with 15 bases spanning the gap. The CDR3 consists of 14 residues. Regarding the study as a whole: Batch-matched samples strongly co-clustered by F measure. About 5 TRBV segments were more frequent in patients than controls; TRBV5-6, TRBV5-1 and TRBV20-1 belonged to this group.

The clonotype was recovered from a girl between 10 and 17 years old with multiple sclerosis. Sample: blood. The chain links TRBV10-3 to TRBJ2-7; D gene unclear. The chain's CDR3 is CAISDMVGRSEQYF. In DNA form, the CDR3 reads TGTGCCATCAGTGATATGGTAGGCCGGAGCGAGCAGTACTTC.